The entry below describes one TCR beta chain. The data derive from a study of blood T cell repertoires in COVID-19. Study summary: The analysed material was cDNA or gDNA that came from T cells, B-cell-depleted T cells, or PBMCs.

In the source study's methods: Reference gene primer amplification in the assay estimated nucleated cell counts. Profiled with immunoSEQ multiplex PCR; TCRdb holds only in-frame clones, not every one. The V and J calls and the clone size are those of that table, but D and trimming were determined from the DNA. The sample contains about 200,000 clones, 80% to 90% of which appear only once. Per the germline V gene, CDR1 is SQVTM and CDR2 is ANQGSEA. The J segment lost 0 bases and the V segment lost 6 bases, leaving 4 bases of the junction unmatched. The CDR3 length is 13 residues. The sequenced sample consisted of peripheral blood. The chain is built from TRBV29-1 and TRBJ1-2; 7 bases agree with TRBD1. The receptor was derived from a woman aged 80 or older with acute or convalescent COVID-19. The CDR3, as DNA: TGCAGCGTGCGACAGGGAGCTAACTATGGCTACACCTTC. Translated: CSVRQGANYGYTF.